Detailed here is one T cell receptor beta chain. Its antigen remains unknown. A much larger clone lies a single base off, so this may be a read error. Trimming shortened V by 5 bases and J by 5 bases, and 12 bases separated the two germline ends. Germline V gives CDR1 SEHNR, CDR2 FQNEAQ (reference sequence). This CDR3 is built from 13 residues. This entry belongs to a study of T-cell reconstitution after alpha-beta-depleted transplantation in children. Preparation of the TCRbeta library involved a method that used unique molecular identifiers. TCRdb reprocessed the PCR reads with MiXCR, giving one entry per CDR3 protein. The sample lists roughly 250,000 distinct CDR3 sequences; roughly 8.2% were seen once. Overall study findings and caveats: One year post-transplant, T-cell counts and diversity were largely derived from T cells produced anew. After transplant, high TCRbeta diversity at day 60 in some patients arose from surviving recipient T cells and thymic progenitors.

This receptor was obtained from a male patient aged 10 to 17 who had a stem cell transplant for acute lymphoblastic leukemia, so the T cells may come from the graft donor. The source material was PBMCs, mostly from graft donor cells, sampled 180 days after TCRalphabeta/CD19-depleted stem cell transplant. The chain links TRBV7-9 to TRBJ2-5, with D uncertain. CDR3 in amino acids: CASSRSLGETQYF. CDR3 bases: TGTGCCAGCAGCCGTAGTTTAGGTGAGACCCAGTACTTC. The variable domain in full, with the rest retrieved from reference TRBV7-9 and TRBJ2-5, is DTGVSQNPRHKITKRGQNVTFRCDPISEHNRLYWYRQTLGQGPEFLTYFQNEAQLEKSRLLSDRFSAERPKGSFSTLEIQRTEQGDSAMYLCASSRSLGETQYFGPGTRLLVL.